This paragraph reports one T cell receptor beta chain. V was clipped by 3 bases and J by 5 bases; unmatched bases: 9. Germline values: CDR1 SQVTM, CDR2 ANQGSEA. The CDR3 loop spans 15 amino acids. Original methodology: Amplification with reference gene primers provided the estimates of nucleated cell counts. Clones were sequenced by immunoSEQ multiplex PCR, and TCRdb holds only the in-frame ones, with some missing. The V and J calls and clone size come from that table; D and trimming were worked out from the DNA. This table holds 95,000 to 120,000 clones, approximately 83% found once. This entry belongs to a study of blood T cell repertoires in COVID-19. About the research overall: Sites in the United States, Italy and Spain provided acute and convalescent COVID-19 samples.

J is TRBJ2-1 and V is TRBV29-1; the match to TRBD1 covers 8 bases. Specimen: peripheral blood. The sequence was obtained from a woman in her 70s with acute or convalescent COVID-19. In nucleotides, the CDR3 is TGCAGCGTTGATGACAGGGGAAGGGAGGACAATGAGCAGTTCTTC. Its protein is CSVDDRGREDNEQFF.